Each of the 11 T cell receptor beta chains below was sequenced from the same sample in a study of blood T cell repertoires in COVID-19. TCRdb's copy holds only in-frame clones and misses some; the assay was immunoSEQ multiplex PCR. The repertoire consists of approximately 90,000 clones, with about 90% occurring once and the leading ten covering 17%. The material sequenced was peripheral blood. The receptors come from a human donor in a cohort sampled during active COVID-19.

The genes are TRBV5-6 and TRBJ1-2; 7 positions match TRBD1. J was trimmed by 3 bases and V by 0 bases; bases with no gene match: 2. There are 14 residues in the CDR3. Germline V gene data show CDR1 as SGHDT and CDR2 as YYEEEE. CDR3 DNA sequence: TGTGCCAGCAGCTTGGGTACAGGGGACTATGGCTACACCTTC. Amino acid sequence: CASSLGTGDYGYTF.

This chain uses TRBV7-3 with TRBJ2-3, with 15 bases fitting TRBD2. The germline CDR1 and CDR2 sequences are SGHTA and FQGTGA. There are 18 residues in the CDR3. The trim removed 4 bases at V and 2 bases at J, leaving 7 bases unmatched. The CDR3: CASSSPRTSGGATDTQYF. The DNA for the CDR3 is TGTGCCAGCAGCTCCCCTAGGACTAGCGGGGGGGCCACAGATACGCAGTATTTT.

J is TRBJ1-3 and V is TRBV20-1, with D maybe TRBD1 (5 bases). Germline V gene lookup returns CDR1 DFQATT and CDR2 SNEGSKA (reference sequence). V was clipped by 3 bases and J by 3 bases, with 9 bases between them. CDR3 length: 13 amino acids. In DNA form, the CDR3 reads TGCAGTGCTAGTGGAAGGGGTGGAAACACCATATATTTT. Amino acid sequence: CSASGRGGNTIYF.

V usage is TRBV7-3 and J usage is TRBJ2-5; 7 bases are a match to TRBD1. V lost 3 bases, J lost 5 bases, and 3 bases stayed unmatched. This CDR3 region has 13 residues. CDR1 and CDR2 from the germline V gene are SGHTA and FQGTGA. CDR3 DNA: TGTGCCAGCAGCTTCTACAGGGGCGAGACCCAGTACTTC. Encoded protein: CASSFYRGETQYF. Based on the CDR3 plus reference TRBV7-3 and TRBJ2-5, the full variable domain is GAGVSQTPSNKVTEKGKYVELRCDPISGHTALYWYRQSLGQGPEFLIYFQGTGAADDSGLPNDRFFAVRPEGSVSTLKIQRTERGDSAVYLCASSFYRGETQYFGPGTRLLVL.

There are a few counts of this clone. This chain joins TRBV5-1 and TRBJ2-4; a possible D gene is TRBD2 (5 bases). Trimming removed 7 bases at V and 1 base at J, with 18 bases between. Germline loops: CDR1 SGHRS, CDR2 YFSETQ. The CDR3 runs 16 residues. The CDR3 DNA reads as TGCGCCAGCGCCTACGTACCGGGGTCGGCCAAAAACATTCAGTACTTC. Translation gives CASAYVPGSAKNIQYF.

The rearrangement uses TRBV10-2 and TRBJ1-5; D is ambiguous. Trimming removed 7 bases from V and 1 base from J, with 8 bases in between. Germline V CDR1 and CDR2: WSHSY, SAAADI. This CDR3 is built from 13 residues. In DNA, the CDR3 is TGCGCCAGCAAGGGAGGGAGCAATCAGCCCCAGCATTTT. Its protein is CASKGGSNQPQHF.

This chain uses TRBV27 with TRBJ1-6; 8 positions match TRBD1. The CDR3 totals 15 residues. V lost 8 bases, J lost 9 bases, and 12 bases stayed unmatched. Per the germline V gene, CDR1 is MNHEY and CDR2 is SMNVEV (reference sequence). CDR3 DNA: TGTGCCAGCTTTAGTGGACAGGGTAACCCTTCACCCCTCCACTTT. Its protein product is CASFSGQGNPSPLHF.

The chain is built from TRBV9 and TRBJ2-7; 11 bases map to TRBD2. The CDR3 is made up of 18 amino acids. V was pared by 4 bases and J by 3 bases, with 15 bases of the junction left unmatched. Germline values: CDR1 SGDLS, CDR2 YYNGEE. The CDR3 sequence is CASSPTSSGGPMRYEQYF. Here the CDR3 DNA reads TGTGCCAGCAGCCCCACCTCTAGCGGGGGGCCAATGCGCTACGAGCAGTACTTC. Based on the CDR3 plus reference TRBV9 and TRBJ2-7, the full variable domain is DSGVTQTPKHLITATGQRVTLRCSPRSGDLSVYWYQQSLDQGLQFLIQYYNGEERAKGNILERFSAQQFPDLHSELNLSSLELGDSALYFCASSPTSSGGPMRYEQYFGPGTRLTVT.

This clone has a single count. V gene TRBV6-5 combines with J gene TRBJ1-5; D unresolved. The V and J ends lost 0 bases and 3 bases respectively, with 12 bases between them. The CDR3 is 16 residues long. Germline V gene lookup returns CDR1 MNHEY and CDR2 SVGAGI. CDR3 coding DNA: TGTGCCAGCAGTTACTCAAGTCGAGGGTTCAATCAGCCCCAGCATTTT. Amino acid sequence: CASSYSSRGFNQPQHF.

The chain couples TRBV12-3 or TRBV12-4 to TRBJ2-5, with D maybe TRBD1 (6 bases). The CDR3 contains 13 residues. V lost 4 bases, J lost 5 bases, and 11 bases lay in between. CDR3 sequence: CASSYGQRETQYF. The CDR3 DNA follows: TGTGCCAGCAGTTATGGACAGAGGGAGACCCAGTACTTC.

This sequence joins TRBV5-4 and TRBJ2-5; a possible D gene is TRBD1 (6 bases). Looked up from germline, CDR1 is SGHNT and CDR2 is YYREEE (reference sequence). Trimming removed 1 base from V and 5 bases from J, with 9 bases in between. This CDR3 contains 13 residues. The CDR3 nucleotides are TGTGCCAGCAGCTTGACAGGGACGGAGACCCAGTACTTC. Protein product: CASSLTGTETQYF.